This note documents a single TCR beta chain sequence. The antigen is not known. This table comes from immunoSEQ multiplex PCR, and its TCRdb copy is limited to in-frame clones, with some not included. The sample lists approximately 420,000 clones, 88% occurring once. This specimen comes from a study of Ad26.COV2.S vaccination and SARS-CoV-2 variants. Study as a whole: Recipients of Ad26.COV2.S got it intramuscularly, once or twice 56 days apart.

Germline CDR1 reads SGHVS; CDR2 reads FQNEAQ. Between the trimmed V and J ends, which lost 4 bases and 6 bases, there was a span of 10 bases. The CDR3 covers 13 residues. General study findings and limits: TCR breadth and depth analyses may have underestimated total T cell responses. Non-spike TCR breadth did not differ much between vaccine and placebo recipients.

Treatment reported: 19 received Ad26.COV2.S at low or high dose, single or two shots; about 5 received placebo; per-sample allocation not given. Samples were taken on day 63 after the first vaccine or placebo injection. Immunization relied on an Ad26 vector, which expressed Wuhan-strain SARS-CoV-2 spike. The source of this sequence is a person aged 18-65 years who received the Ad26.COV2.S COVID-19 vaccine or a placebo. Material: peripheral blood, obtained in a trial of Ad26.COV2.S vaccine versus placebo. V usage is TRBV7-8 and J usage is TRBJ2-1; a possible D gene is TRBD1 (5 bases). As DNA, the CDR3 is TGTGCCAGCAGCTCCAGGGCCGGCAATGAGCAGTTCTTC. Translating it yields CASSSRAGNEQFF.